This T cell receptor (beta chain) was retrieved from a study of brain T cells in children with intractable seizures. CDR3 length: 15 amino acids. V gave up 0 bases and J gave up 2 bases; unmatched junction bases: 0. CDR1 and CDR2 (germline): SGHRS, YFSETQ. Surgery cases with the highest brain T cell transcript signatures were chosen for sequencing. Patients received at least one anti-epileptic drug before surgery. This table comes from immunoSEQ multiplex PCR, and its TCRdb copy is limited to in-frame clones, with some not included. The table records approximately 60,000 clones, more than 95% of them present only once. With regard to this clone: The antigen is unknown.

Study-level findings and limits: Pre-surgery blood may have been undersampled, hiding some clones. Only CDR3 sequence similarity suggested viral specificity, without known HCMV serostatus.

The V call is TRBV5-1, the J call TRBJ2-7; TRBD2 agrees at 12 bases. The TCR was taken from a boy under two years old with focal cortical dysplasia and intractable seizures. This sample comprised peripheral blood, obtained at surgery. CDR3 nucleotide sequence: TGCGCCAGCAGCTTGGCTAGCGGGAGGGCCTACGAGCAGTACTTC. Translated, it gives CASSLASGRAYEQYF. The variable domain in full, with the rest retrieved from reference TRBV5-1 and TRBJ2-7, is KAGVTQTPRYLIKTRGQQVTLSCSPISGHRSVSWYQQTPGQGLQFLFEYFSETQRNKGNFPGRFSGRQFSNSRSEMNVSTLELGDSALYLCASSLASGRAYEQYFGPGTRLTVT.